This is a list of T cell receptor beta chains from one sample in a study of blood T cell repertoires in COVID-19. The data were produced by immunoSEQ multiplex PCR, yet TCRdb's version contains in-frame clones alone and is incomplete. The profile shows 200,000 to 300,000 clones, 70% to 90% of them singletons. Sequencing was carried out using PBMCs or T cells enriched from blood (not recorded which). The source of these receptors is a middle-aged woman with acute COVID-19. Both conserved end residues are part of each CDR3. Each record gives: clone size, V gene, D gene, J gene, CDR3 protein, CDR3 DNA. D genes are given only for firm matches. Clone size is not always given. Where it is, it says once, few, many or a class for expanded clones.

once	TRBV7-2	.	TRBJ2-5	CASSAVIGRGETQYF	TGTGCCAGCAGCGCCGTGATCGGGCGGGGAGAGACCCAGTACTTC
.	TRBV5-4	.	TRBJ1-2	CASSLVAGNGYTF	TGTGCCAGCAGCTTGGTGGCAGGCAATGGCTACACCTTC
.	TRBV5-5	.	TRBJ2-1	CASSPFVRGEQFF	TGTGCCAGCAGCCCCTTTGTCCGGGGTGAGCAGTTCTTC
.	TRBV28	.	TRBJ1-5	CASSSRTGPGQPQHF	TGTGCCAGCAGTTCTCGCACAGGGCCTGGTCAGCCCCAGCATTTT
.	TRBV27	.	TRBJ1-5	CASSDAIQGPRNQPQHF	TGTGCCAGCAGCGACGCCATACAGGGCCCTCGCAATCAGCCCCAGCATTTT
.	TRBV18	TRBD1	TRBJ2-5	CASSRQGASPPTQETQYF	TGTGCCAGCTCACGACAGGGGGCTAGCCCCCCAACCCAAGAGACCCAGTACTTC
.	TRBV7-9	.	TRBJ1-2	CASSFARNYGYTF	TGTGCCAGCAGCTTTGCGCGGAACTATGGCTACACCTTC
.	TRBV11-3	TRBD1	TRBJ2-5	CASSTLDRKQETQYF	TGTGCCAGCAGCACCTTGGACAGGAAACAAGAGACCCAGTACTTC
few	TRBV6-5	.	TRBJ1-2	CASSLRLAGGYTF	TGTGCCAGCAGTTTACGGCTCGCGGGCGGCTACACCTTC
once	TRBV5-4	TRBD2	TRBJ2-3	CASSSGTSGSTDTQYF	TGTGCCAGCAGCTCGGGGACTAGCGGGAGTACAGATACGCAGTATTTT
.	TRBV27	.	TRBJ1-2	CASSFAGRYGYTF	TGTGCCAGCAGTTTTGCAGGGCGGTATGGCTACACCTTC
.	TRBV30	TRBD2	TRBJ2-2	CAWKPSGRAGGWTGELFF	TGTGCCTGGAAGCCTAGCGGGAGGGCAGGAGGTTGGACCGGGGAGCTGTTTTTT
once	TRBV4-1	.	TRBJ1-2	CASSQMTAVAGYTF	TGCGCCAGCAGCCAAATGACAGCCGTGGCTGGCTACACCTTC
.	TRBV28	.	TRBJ1-5	CASTTSAGNQPQHF	TGTGCCAGCACCACCAGTGCGGGAAATCAGCCCCAGCATTTT
.	TRBV5-6	.	TRBJ1-2	CASTLGGAANYGYTF	TGTGCCAGCACCTTAGGGGGGGCCGCCAACTATGGCTACACCTTC
.	TRBV5-1	.	TRBJ2-7	CASRSNADSNEQYF	TGCGCCAGCAGGTCTAACGCCGATTCTAACGAGCAGTACTTC
.	TRBV7-9	TRBD1	TRBJ1-2	CASSLRQGPYGYTF	TGTGCCAGCAGCCTAAGACAGGGCCCCTATGGCTACACCTTC
.	TRBV19	TRBD2	TRBJ2-1	CASSSLAGGGNEQFF	TGTGCCAGTAGCTCGCTAGCGGGAGGGGGCAATGAGCAGTTCTTC
.	TRBV30	.	TRBJ2-1	CAWTNDSIYNEQFF	TGTGCCTGGACGAACGACAGTATATACAATGAGCAGTTCTTC
.	TRBV10-1	.	TRBJ1-6	CASTADQGKHSPLHF	TGCGCCAGCACCGCGGACCAGGGGAAACATTCACCCCTCCACTTT
.	TRBV7-7	TRBD1	TRBJ2-5	CASSLGPGQAQETQYF	TGTGCTAGCAGCTTAGGACCGGGACAGGCTCAAGAGACCCAGTACTTC
once	TRBV2	.	TRBJ2-5	CASSEISPQETQYF	TGTGCCAGCAGTGAAATATCCCCCCAAGAGACCCAGTACTTC
once	TRBV30	TRBD1	TRBJ1-5	CAWSGQGGQPQHF	TGTGCCTGGAGCGGACAGGGTGGCCAGCCCCAGCATTTT
.	TRBV2	.	TRBJ1-5	CASRSGKRQVNQPQHF	TGTGCCAGCAGATCAGGGAAAAGGCAGGTCAATCAGCCCCAGCATTTT
.	TRBV6-5	TRBD1	TRBJ1-1	CASSLEGAPMNTEAFF	TGTGCCAGCAGTTTAGAGGGGGCCCCGATGAACACTGAAGCTTTCTTT
once	TRBV11-2	TRBD1	TRBJ1-1	CASSSNRGRGTEAFF	TGTGCCAGCAGCTCAAACAGGGGGCGCGGCACTGAAGCTTTCTTT
.	TRBV7-2	TRBD2	TRBJ2-1	CASSLLAGEYNEQFF	TGTGCCAGCAGCTTACTAGCGGGAGAGTACAATGAGCAGTTCTTC
.	TRBV14	.	TRBJ2-2	CASSQVTTTGNTGELFF	TGTGCCAGCAGCCAAGTTACTACGACCGGGAACACCGGGGAGCTGTTTTTT
once	TRBV24-1	TRBD1	TRBJ2-1	CATSVTGTGFPEQFF	TGTGCCACCAGTGTAACCGGGACAGGGTTTCCTGAGCAGTTCTTC